One TCR beta chain is described in this entry. Sequencing used immunoSEQ multiplex PCR; TCRdb keeps in-frame clones, though not all of them. The top ten hold 3.8% of the sample, which has 95,000 to 150,000 clones, around 87% seen once. This CDR3 region has 13 residues. Germline-derived CDR1 and CDR2 are MNHEY and SVGAGI. V dropped 7 bases and J dropped 9; count of bases not matched to a gene: 12. This sample was included in a study of blood T cell repertoires in COVID-19. Sequences were obtained from peripheral blood. The V and J genes are TRBV6-5 and TRBJ2-7; 7 bases are shared with TRBD1. The sequence came from a woman aged 55-75 years with COVID-19, enrolled during active disease. CDR3 DNA: TGTGCCAGCATATCGACAGGGTCCACACTGCAGTACTTC. Translation gives CASISTGSTLQYF.